Below, 25 T cell receptor beta chains from the same sample are listed, as sequenced in a study of PD-L1 blockade in urothelial cancer. The time point is: peripheral blood 6 weeks after treatment start. Data came from immunoSEQ multiplex PCR; TCRdb stores just in-frame clones and leaves some out. Among 50,000 to 55,000 clones listed, 88% were seen once. Sequenced material: PBMCs, taken around atezolizumab (anti-PD-L1) treatment. These receptors were collected from a man in his sixties with urothelial cancer.

The chain's CDR3 is CASRQAAVNTEAFF. CDR3 coding DNA: TGTGCCAGCAGACAGGCCGCAGTGAACACTGAAGCTTTCTTT. The chain joins TRBV2 to TRBJ1-1; TRBD1 might be the D (5 bases). Germline loops: CDR1 SNHLY, CDR2 FYNNEI. Trimming removed 6 bases from V and 0 bases from J, with 11 bases in between. This CDR3 is built from 14 residues.

The rearrangement joins TRBV4-2 to TRBJ2-3, with TRBD2 as a possible D gene (6 bases). Germline assignment: CDR1 LGHNA and CDR2 YNFKEQ. Trimming left V 4 bases short and J 2 bases short, with 10 bases between. The CDR3 is 14 residues long. CDR3 sequence reads: CASSPPRDTDTQYF. The CDR3 DNA follows: TGTGCCAGCAGCCCTCCGCGGGACACAGATACGCAGTATTTT.

This chain uses TRBV5-4 with TRBJ2-2; 8 positions agree with TRBD1. The J segment lost 5 bases and the V segment lost 5 bases, leaving 8 bases of the junction unmatched. Germline assignment: CDR1 SGHNT and CDR2 YYREEE (reference sequence). The CDR3 has 15 amino acids. In nucleotides, the CDR3 is TGTGCCAGCAGTCCCCGGACAGGGCAAACCGGGGAGCTGTTTTTT. Its translation: CASSPRTGQTGELFF.

In this sample, this clone turned up a few times. This chain uses TRBV9 with TRBJ1-1; D may be TRBD1 (5 bases). The V gene's germline CDR1 is SGDLS and CDR2 YYNGEE. CDR3 length: 14 amino acids. Trimming cost V 0 bases and J 0 bases, with 6 bases left between them. The CDR3 DNA sequence: TGTGCCAGCAGCGTAGGACAGTTGAACACTGAAGCTTTCTTT. Protein sequence: CASSVGQLNTEAFF.

V usage is TRBV10-2 and J usage is TRBJ1-1; TRBD1 might be the D (5 bases). This CDR3 is built from 12 residues. Germline V CDR1 and CDR2: WSHSY, SAAADI. V was pared by 2 bases and J by 4 bases, with 5 bases between. The CDR3 sequence is CASSEQGTEAFF. CDR3 bases: TGCGCCAGCAGTGAGCAGGGCACTGAAGCTTTCTTT.

The chain joins TRBV30 to TRBJ1-2, with no clear D. Germline-derived CDR1 and CDR2 are GTSNPN and SVGIG (reference sequence). V lost 0 bases and J lost 7, with 6 bases in between. The CDR3 is 11 residues long. The CDR3 DNA sequence: TGTGCCTGGAGTGTAAGAGCTGGCTACACCTTC. Its protein is CAWSVRAGYTF.

The V call is TRBV2, the J call TRBJ2-7, with D possibly being TRBD2 (7 bases). Germline-derived CDR1 and CDR2 are SNHLY and FYNNEI. V lost 8 bases to trimming and J lost 6 bases, with 26 bases between them. CDR3 length: 16 amino acids. The CDR3 DNA reads TGTGCCAGCTTGAAGGGGGGGCTTCGGACTCCCAGCGAGCAGTACTTC. Its protein is CASLKGGLRTPSEQYF.

This clone has only a few counts. The rearrangement joins TRBV9 to TRBJ2-4, with 7 positions matching TRBD1. CDR3 length: 15 amino acids. Trimming at V came to 1 base and at J to 6 bases, leaving 7 bases not matched to a gene. The V gene's germline CDR1 is SGDLS and CDR2 YYNGEE. CDR3 loop: CASSVLAAGGNIQYF. The CDR3, as DNA: TGTGCCAGCAGCGTACTTGCGGCAGGGGGAAACATTCAGTACTTC.

The rearrangement joins TRBV11-3 to TRBJ2-3, with 12 bases matching TRBD2. Germline assignment: CDR1 SGHNT and CDR2 YENEEA. V was pared by 5 bases and J by 6 bases, with 6 bases of the junction left unmatched. The CDR3 covers 15 residues. The CDR3 nucleotides are TGTGCCAGCAGCCCCGGACTAGCGGGAACCGATACGCAGTATTTT. Its translation: CASSPGLAGTDTQYF.

The chain couples TRBV5-1 to TRBJ1-6; no firm D call. This CDR3 is built from 16 residues. CDR1 is SGHRS and CDR2 is YFSETQ in the germline V gene. With 2 bases removed from V and 7 bases from J, the gap between germline ends came to 16 bases. In DNA form, the CDR3 reads TGCGCCAGCAGCTTTAGAAGCACCTCGGGGAATTCACCCCTCCACTTT. Its translation is CASSFRSTSGNSPLHF.

The chain recombines TRBV7-2 with TRBJ2-1, with TRBD2 identical over 9 bases. This CDR3 region has 15 residues. Germline lookup yields CDR1 SGHTA and CDR2 FQGNSA. Unmatched junction bases numbered 6, after V lost 1 base and J lost 8 bases. The CDR3: CASSLDLAGYYEQFF. CDR3 coding DNA: TGTGCCAGCAGCTTAGATCTAGCGGGATATTATGAGCAGTTCTTC.

This chain connects TRBV10-2 to TRBJ2-7, with 10 positions matching TRBD2. Germline values: CDR1 WSHSY, CDR2 SAAADI. The CDR3 contains 14 residues. The V and J ends lost 9 bases and 6 bases, in that order; junction bases with no gene match: 11. CDR3 DNA: TGCGCCAGTACTAGCGGGAATCTTGTCGGCGAGCAGTACTTC. This sequence encodes CASTSGNLVGEQYF.

This clone has just one count. The genes are TRBV7-8 and TRBJ2-5, with no clear D. The CDR3 has 12 residues. Trimming took off 3 bases at V and 3 bases at J, with 5 bases between the two ends. Germline V CDR1 and CDR2: SGHVS, FQNEAQ. The CDR3 coding sequence is TGTGCCAGCAGCTTGTTAGAAGAGACCCAGTACTTC. Translated, it gives CASSLLEETQYF.

V and J are TRBV6-5 and TRBJ1-1, with TRBD1 identical over 7 bases. This CDR3 has 14 amino acids. Germline V lookup: CDR1 MNHEY, CDR2 SVGAGI. V shed 6 bases, J shed 5 bases, and the junction held 9 bases outside the gene matches. The CDR3 region has the DNA TGTGCCAGCAGCAGGGGGGTAGGAGGAACTGAAGCTTTCTTT. Amino acids: CASSRGVGGTEAFF.

The J gene is TRBJ1-4, the V gene TRBV7-8; D possibly corresponds to TRBD1 (6 bases). V gave up 2 bases and J gave up 5 bases, with 15 bases separating them. Per germline, CDR1 SGHVS and CDR2 FQNEAQ. The CDR3 contains 16 residues. In DNA form, the CDR3 reads TGTGCCAGCAGCTTAAGGGCTGGGCAGGGGAATGAAAAACTGTTTTTT. Translated: CASSLRAGQGNEKLFF.

CDR3 nucleotides: TGTGCCAGCAGCCCAGGGGCTAGCTTATTTCAGCAGTACTTC. This sequence encodes CASSPGASLFQQYF. This sequence joins TRBV7-2 and TRBJ2-7, with D maybe TRBD1 (6 bases). V was pared by 5 bases and J by 8 bases, with 19 bases between. The CDR3 extends over 14 amino acids. Germline-derived CDR1 and CDR2 are SGHTA and FQGNSA.

The chain links TRBV5-1 to TRBJ2-1; the match to TRBD1 covers 7 bases. Germline V gene lookup returns CDR1 SGHRS and CDR2 YFSETQ. V lost 3 bases, J lost 5 bases, and 14 bases stayed unmatched. The CDR3 is 17 amino acids. This chain's CDR3 is CASSSSTRQGVDNEQFF. The CDR3 DNA reads TGCGCCAGCAGCTCTTCAACCCGACAGGGAGTTGACAATGAGCAGTTCTTC.

The chain couples TRBV4-3 to TRBJ1-2; TRBD1 matches 8 bases. With 0 bases clipped from V and 0 bases from J, the junction kept 3 bases outside the gene matches. The CDR3 is made up of 16 amino acids. CDR1 is LGHNA, CDR2 YSLEER, per germline. The CDR3 DNA is TGCGCCAGCAGCCAAGACCCGACAGGGGCTAACTATGGCTACACCTTC. Translation: CASSQDPTGANYGYTF.

V gene TRBV13 combines with J gene TRBJ2-3, with TRBD2 matching over 7 bases. Losses at the gene ends were 0 bases for V and 4 bases for J; bases not matched to a gene: 4. Germline-derived CDR1 and CDR2 are PRHDT and FYEKMQ (reference sequence). The CDR3 consists of 15 residues. This chain's CDR3 is CASSLGSGTADTQYF. The DNA for the CDR3 is TGTGCCAGCAGCTTAGGGAGCGGGACGGCAGATACGCAGTATTTT.

The rearrangement joins TRBV18 to TRBJ2-1; 10 bases are a match to TRBD2. Trimming at V came to 6 bases and at J to 8 bases, leaving 13 bases not matched to a gene. Germline lookup yields CDR1 KGHSH and CDR2 LQKENI. This CDR3 region has 16 residues. This CDR3 is CASSTRGPSGSDEQFF. CDR3 DNA: TGTGCCAGCTCCACCCGGGGACCTAGCGGGAGTGATGAGCAGTTCTTC.

CDR3 residues: CASSTGLAGGWGSHEQFF. The CDR3, as DNA: TGTGCCAGTAGTACCGGACTAGCGGGAGGGTGGGGGTCCCATGAGCAGTTCTTC. The gene calls are TRBV19 and TRBJ2-1; 15 bases are a match to TRBD2. V was pared by 4 bases and J by 8 bases, with 12 bases of the junction left unmatched. The CDR3 is made up of 18 amino acids. Germline loops: CDR1 LNHDA, CDR2 SQIVND (reference sequence).

This clone has only a few counts. This chain uses TRBV19 with TRBJ2-1, with a weak D call TRBD1 (5 bases). V was shortened by 2 bases and J by 5 bases, with 16 bases between the two germline ends. The CDR3 loop spans 16 amino acids. Germline-derived CDR1 and CDR2 are LNHDA and SQIVND (reference sequence). CDR3 region: CASSIQSGRINNEQFF. The CDR3 coding sequence is TGTGCCAGTAGTATACAGTCAGGGCGGATAAACAATGAGCAGTTCTTC.

This sequence joins TRBV18 and TRBJ2-5, with 7 bases identical to TRBD1. With V trimmed by 5 bases and J by 5 bases, 5 bases remained unmatched. From germline, CDR1 is KGHSH and CDR2 LQKENI. CDR3 size: 13 residues. CDR3 DNA: TGTGCCAGCTCATCCGACAGGGTGGAGACCCAGTACTTC. Its translation: CASSSDRVETQYF.

Remarks on this clone: Different DNA sequences within this sample yield the same CDR3. The chain couples TRBV5-1 to TRBJ2-1; D is unclear. The germline V and J ends were trimmed by 1 base and 0 bases, with 5 bases remaining between them. CDR1 is SGHRS, CDR2 YFSETQ, per germline. CDR3 length: 14 amino acids. The CDR3 spells CASSLLSSYNEQFF. In DNA form, the CDR3 reads TGCGCCAGCAGCTTGCTAAGCTCCTACAATGAGCAGTTCTTC.

This clone has a handful of counts. V is TRBV6-1 and J is TRBJ2-2, with D tentatively TRBD2 (6 bases). The CDR3 extends over 14 amino acids. The V end lost 6 bases, the J end lost 1 base, and 9 bases lay between the germline ends. The germline V gene has CDR1 MNHNS and CDR2 SASEGT. CDR3 nucleotide sequence: TGTGCCAGCAGGCAAGCGGGGAACACCGGGGAGCTGTTTTTT. Its translation: CASRQAGNTGELFF.